The present T cell receptor (beta chain) was sequenced within a study of CD8+CD57+ T cells in acquired aplastic anemia. Points from the study as a whole: Shared by patients and controls, 25 to 30 CD8+ CDR3s were abundant in patients.

TCR beta VDJ and CDR3 profiles were obtained from a genomic DNA template. TCRdb called the reads again in MiXCR, with one record for every CDR3 protein. This table has 150,000 to 200,000 distinct CDR3 sequences, about 45% appearing once. Comments on this clonotype: What it binds is not known.

Trimming at V came to 1 base and at J to 6 bases, leaving 13 bases not matched to a gene. CDR3 length equals 17 residues. The germline V gene encodes CDR1 SGHTA and CDR2 FQGTGA. Selection for sequencing was limited to patients who had shown CD8+CD57+ cell expansion by flow cytometry. Each patient carried a diagnosis of severe acquired aplastic anemia. Patients were therapy-naive when their blood was sampled. This chain connects TRBV7-3 to TRBJ2-3, with 7 bases that match TRBD1. The source of this sequence is a human donor with aplastic anemia. The sequenced sample was sorted CD4+, CD8+, or CD8+CD57+ T cells (not recorded which) from PBMCs. In nucleotides, the CDR3 is TGTGCCAGCAGCTTAATCGATATGGGCAGGGGGAGTGATACGCAGTATTTT. Its protein product is CASSLIDMGRGSDTQYF.